The 27 T cell receptor beta chains below were found in one sample sequenced in a study of T-cell reconstitution after alpha-beta-depleted transplantation in children. Preparation of the TCRbeta library used unique molecular identifiers. TCRdb reprocessed the PCR reads with MiXCR, giving one entry per CDR3 protein. This table has 500,000 to 750,000 distinct CDR3 sequences, 13% appearing once. Here the sequenced sample was PBMCs, mostly from graft donor cells, taken 360 days after TCRalphabeta/CD19-depleted stem cell transplant. The source is a male patient between 5 and 17 years old who had a stem cell transplant for acute myeloid leukemia, so the T cells may come from the graft donor.

This clonotype showed up just a few times. The chain has TRBV29-1 and TRBJ2-5; no clear D. Deletions cut 3 bases from V and 7 bases from J, with 12 bases between. Germline V lookup: CDR1 SQVTM, CDR2 ANQGSEA. This CDR3 spans 12 amino acids. The CDR3 reads CSVDVVIGTQYF. As DNA, the CDR3 is TGCAGCGTTGACGTAGTAATAGGGACCCAGTACTTC. The whole variable domain, filled in from reference TRBV29-1 and TRBJ2-5, reads SAVISQKPSRDICQRGTSLTIQCQVDSQVTMMFWYRQQPGQSLTLIATANQGSEATYESGFVIDKFPISRPNLTFSTLTVSNMSPEDSSIYLCSVDVVIGTQYFGPGTRLLVL.

Many counts were recorded for this clonotype. The genes are TRBV12-5 and TRBJ2-7, with no clear D. Germline V gene data show CDR1 as LGHNT and CDR2 as FRNRAP. Trimming took off 3 bases at V and 0 bases at J, with 9 bases between the two ends. This CDR3 is built from 14 residues. CDR3 region: CASGFDPTSYEQYF. DNA for the CDR3: TGTGCTAGTGGTTTCGACCCGACCTCCTACGAGCAGTACTTC.

There are many counts of this clonotype. V gene TRBV6-1 combines with J gene TRBJ1-1, with D possibly being TRBD1 (5 bases). Deletions cut 3 bases from V and 5 bases from J, with 10 bases between. The CDR3 sequence is 13 residues long. Germline loops: CDR1 MNHNS, CDR2 SASEGT. The CDR3 DNA is TGTGCCAGCAGTGACAGGGAAGGAACTGAAGCTTTCTTT. It yields the protein CASSDREGTEAFF.

CDR3 sequence: CASSVRDTGSTNEQFF. The DNA of the CDR3 is TGTGCCAGCTCCGTCCGGGATACGGGATCGACCAATGAGCAGTTCTTC. The genes are TRBV18 and TRBJ2-1; D perhaps matches TRBD2 (5 bases). Germline V CDR1 and CDR2: KGHSH, LQKENI. The CDR3 length is 16 residues. Trimming cost V 6 bases and J 6 bases, with 21 bases left between them. The entire variable domain, with the rest obtained from reference TRBV18 and TRBJ2-1, is as follows: NAGVMQNPRHLVRRRGQEARLRCSPMKGHSHVYWYRQLPEEGLKFMVYLQKENIIDESGMPKERFSAEFPKEGPSILRIQQVVRGDSAAYFCASSVRDTGSTNEQFFGPGTRLTVL.

J is TRBJ1-4 and V is TRBV25-1, with D tentatively TRBD1 (5 bases). V was trimmed by 4 bases and J by 2 bases, leaving 17 bases between them. Germline-derived CDR1 and CDR2 are MGHDK and SYGVNS. The CDR3 contains 17 residues. CDR3: CASSVPDFWGTNEKLFF. The CDR3 DNA follows: TGTGCCAGCAGTGTTCCAGACTTCTGGGGCACTAATGAAAAACTGTTTTTT.

CDR3: CSALRGTSAYEQYF. The CDR3 region has the DNA TGCAGTGCCCTGCGTGGGACTAGCGCCTACGAGCAGTACTTC. The V and J genes are TRBV20-1 and TRBJ2-7, with 10 bases fitting TRBD2. The junction had 7 bases not matched to a gene; V was cut back by 6 bases and J by 2 bases. This CDR3 is built from 14 residues. Per the germline V gene, CDR1 is DFQATT and CDR2 is SNEGSKA (reference sequence).

This clonotype was counted ten times or more. This chain uses TRBV28 with TRBJ2-3, with D possibly matching TRBD2 (8 bases). Germline lookup yields CDR1 MDHEN and CDR2 SYDVKM. Trimming left V 6 bases short and J 2 bases short, with 27 bases between. CDR3 length: 19 residues. The CDR3 here is CASRLRLAGRGPLTDTQYF. CDR3 DNA sequence: TGTGCCAGCAGGCTGAGACTAGCCGGGAGGGGGCCCCTCACAGATACGCAGTATTTT.

This clonotype was seen a handful of times. This chain connects TRBV15 to TRBJ1-4; maybe TRBD1 (5 bases). CDR3 length: 15 amino acids. The ends were cut back, 0 bases at V and 7 bases at J, with 12 bases in the middle. Per germline, CDR1 LNHNV and CDR2 YYDKDF (reference sequence). CDR3 amino acids: CATSRDEQAGEKLFF. The CDR3 coding sequence is TGTGCCACCAGCAGAGATGAACAGGCTGGTGAAAAACTGTTTTTT. Full variable domain (missing parts from reference TRBV15 and TRBJ1-4): DAMVIQNPRYQVTQFGKPVTLSCSQTLNHNVMYWYQQKSSQAPKLLFHYYDKDFNNEADTPDNFQSRRPNTSFCFLDIRSPGLGDTAMYLCATSRDEQAGEKLFFGSGTQLSVL.

This clonotype was observed many times. This chain joins TRBV4-3 and TRBJ2-7; 8 bases are shared with TRBD1. Trimming took 0 bases from V and 3 from J; bases not matched to a gene: 7. CDR3 length: 16 residues. The germline CDR1 and CDR2 sequences are LGHNA and YSLEER. The CDR3 is CASSQDIAGTGYEQYF. The CDR3 DNA reads TGCGCCAGCAGCCAAGATATAGCCGGGACAGGCTACGAGCAGTACTTC.

This clonotype has a handful of counts. The chain combines TRBV4-3 with TRBJ2-3, with a tentative D call TRBD2 (7 bases). Germline CDR1 reads LGHNA; CDR2 reads YSLEER. This CDR3 has 17 residues. V was clipped by 0 bases and J by 1 base, with 14 bases between them. The CDR3 region has the DNA TGCGCCAGCAGCCAAGATCCGGGGGGCGACGGCACAGATACGCAGTATTTT. Its protein is CASSQDPGGDGTDTQYF.

The chain carries TRBV12-3 or TRBV12-4 and TRBJ2-3, with D unresolved. The CDR3 length is 14 residues. The V and J ends lost 1 base and 2 bases respectively, with 7 bases between them. CDR3 in amino acids: CASSLGPNTDTQYF. The DNA for the CDR3 is TGTGCCAGCAGTTTAGGACCAAACACAGATACGCAGTATTTT.

The table lists this clonotype with a few counts. V usage is TRBV20-1 and J usage is TRBJ2-7, with D tentatively TRBD2 (6 bases). CDR1 is DFQATT, CDR2 SNEGSKA, per germline (reference sequence). This CDR3 has 13 residues. V dropped 5 bases and J dropped 2 bases, with 13 bases sitting between them. CDR3 in amino acids: CSAAGISTYEQYF. The CDR3 DNA sequence: TGCAGTGCTGCGGGAATTTCAACCTACGAGCAGTACTTC.

This clonotype was seen only a few times. V and J are TRBV12-3 or TRBV12-4 and TRBJ2-1; 8 positions agree with TRBD2. The CDR3 totals 15 residues. Germline trimming cut 7 bases from V and 9 bases from J; bases unmatched to any gene: 14. The DNA of the CDR3 is TGTGCCAGCACCCCCTCGCTAGCGGGCCGGGGTGAGCAGTTCTTC. Translated, it gives CASTPSLAGRGEQFF.

The chain combines TRBV28 with TRBJ2-3, with 7 bases fitting TRBD1. V trimming: 7 bases; J trimming: 5 bases; junction bases outside the gene matches: 3. Germline-derived CDR1 and CDR2 are MDHEN and SYDVKM. The CDR3 loop spans 12 amino acids. CDR3 amino acids: CASTTGLDTQYF. The CDR3, as DNA: TGTGCCAGCACGACAGGGCTAGATACGCAGTATTTT.

In this sample, this clonotype turned up a few times. V gene TRBV12-3 or TRBV12-4 combines with J gene TRBJ1-3; weak D call: TRBD1 (5 bases). Trimming pared 4 bases from V and 0 bases from J, leaving 13 bases between. CDR3 size: 16 residues. The CDR3 loop is CASSYWDFLSGNTIYF. The CDR3 DNA is TGTGCCAGCAGTTATTGGGACTTTCTCTCTGGAAACACCATATATTTT.

The chain employs TRBV5-5 and TRBJ2-7, with 11 nucleotides matching TRBD1. Trimming cost V 2 bases and J 6 bases; bases outside gene matches: 4. Per the germline V gene, CDR1 is SGHKS and CDR2 is YYEKEE (reference sequence). The CDR3 covers 14 residues. The CDR3 loop is CASSFGQGASEQYF. In nucleotides, the CDR3 is TGTGCCAGCAGCTTCGGACAGGGGGCTAGCGAGCAGTACTTC.

This clonotype was counted between two and nine times. The rearrangement joins TRBV28 to TRBJ1-1; no definite D call. CDR1 MDHEN and CDR2 SYDVKM come from the germline V gene. Trimming shortened V by 3 bases and J by 1 base, and 9 bases separated the two germline ends. There are 14 residues in the CDR3. The CDR3 reads CASSFGSSNTEAFF. DNA for the CDR3: TGTGCCAGCAGTTTCGGCAGTTCGAACACTGAAGCTTTCTTT.

This clonotype was observed at least ten times. J is TRBJ1-5 and V is TRBV27; D remains ambiguous. V gave up 5 bases and J gave up 9 bases, with 17 bases separating them. CDR1 and CDR2 from the germline V gene are MNHEY and SMNVEV (reference sequence). The CDR3 spans 14 residues. This chain's CDR3 is CASSLSPTRWPQHF. The CDR3 DNA reads TGTGCCAGCAGTCTCTCCCCGACGCGGTGGCCCCAGCATTTT.

This clonotype was seen at least ten times. The chain recombines TRBV29-1 with TRBJ1-1, with D tentatively TRBD1 (6 bases). V dropped 6 bases and J dropped 0 bases, with 11 bases sitting between them. This CDR3 comprises 13 residues. The germline gives CDR1 SQVTM, CDR2 ANQGSEA. The DNA of the CDR3 is TGCAGCGTCGCAGGGGATGTGAACACTGAAGCTTTCTTT. Its protein product is CSVAGDVNTEAFF.

This clonotype has more than one count but fewer than ten. V usage is TRBV28 and J usage is TRBJ2-7, with D perhaps matching TRBD2 (6 bases). The V end lost 3 bases, the J end lost 1 base, and 13 bases lay between the germline ends. The CDR3 spans 15 residues. Germline lookup yields CDR1 MDHEN and CDR2 SYDVKM. The CDR3 DNA follows: TGTGCCAGCAGTTTCGGGATACTAGCATCCTACGAGCAGTACTTC. Translating it yields CASSFGILASYEQYF.

On this clonotype itself: Possible read error: a much larger clone is one base away. This chain connects TRBV20-1 to TRBJ2-5; D is uncertain. Germline CDR1 is DFQATT and CDR2 is SNEGSKA (reference sequence). The length of the CDR3 is 10 residues. Trimming pared 4 bases from V and 1 base from J, leaving 1 base between. The DNA of the CDR3 is TGCAGTGCTACCCAAGAGACCCAGTACTTC. Its translation: CSATQETQYF.

Many counts were recorded for this clonotype. The chain combines TRBV28 with TRBJ1-1; the D gene is possibly TRBD1 (5 bases). The CDR3 loop spans 13 amino acids. Trimming took 9 bases from V and 0 from J, leaving 11 bases between them. The germline CDR1 and CDR2 sequences are MDHEN and SYDVKM. The DNA of the CDR3 is TGTGCCAGTAGACCGACAGTGAACACTGAAGCTTTCTTT. Translating it yields CASRPTVNTEAFF.

This sequence joins TRBV5-5 and TRBJ2-3; TRBD2 aligns across 11 bases. CDR1 is SGHKS, CDR2 YYEKEE, per germline (reference sequence). V shed 4 bases, J shed 7 bases, and the junction held 14 bases outside the gene matches. The length of the CDR3 is 17 residues. CDR3 sequence reads: CASSLTRASGRSYTQYF. CDR3 bases: TGTGCCAGCAGCCTGACGCGGGCTAGCGGGAGGAGCTATACGCAGTATTTT.

This clonotype was observed a handful of times. The CDR3 DNA sequence: TGTGCCAGCAGCAAAAACATCAGGGGTGTGAGTCAGCCCCAGCATTTT. Its translation: CASSKNIRGVSQPQHF. This chain joins TRBV21-1 and TRBJ1-5; no DNA check was done on the table's D call, TRBD1. TRBV21-1 is a pseudogene segment. The CDR3 spans 16 residues.

The rearrangement joins TRBV15 to TRBJ2-1; weak D call: TRBD2 (6 bases). Germline V gene sequence: CDR1 LNHNV, CDR2 YYDKDF (reference sequence). With 6 bases removed from V and 4 bases from J, the gap between germline ends came to 19 bases. The CDR3 has 16 residues. The chain's CDR3 is CATRRDQAGSYNEQFF. Here the CDR3 DNA reads TGTGCCACCAGAAGGGACCAAGCGGGTAGTTACAATGAGCAGTTCTTC.

The chain employs TRBV7-2 and TRBJ2-4; D is possibly TRBD1 (5 bases). V lost 5 bases and J 0 bases, leaving 11 bases between the germline ends. The CDR3 has 15 residues. The germline CDR1 and CDR2 sequences are SGHTA and FQGNSA. This CDR3 reads CASSRRTPAKNIQYF. The CDR3 coding sequence is TGTGCCAGCAGCCGCCGGACACCAGCCAAAAACATTCAGTACTTC.

A few counts support this clonotype. The V and J genes are TRBV19 and TRBJ1-5, with D perhaps matching TRBD1 (5 bases). V lost 4 bases and J 1 base, leaving 11 bases between the germline ends. This CDR3 spans 15 amino acids. Germline V gene data show CDR1 as LNHDA and CDR2 as SQIVND (reference sequence). The chain's CDR3 is CASSRGRQSNQPQHF. The DNA of the CDR3 is TGTGCCAGTAGTAGGGGCAGACAGAGCAATCAGCCCCAGCATTTT.